These T cell receptor beta chains were read from a single sample in a study of cytomegalovirus exposure and HLA in healthy donors. Method: immunoSEQ multiplex PCR; TCRdb's copy keeps in-frame clones and lacks some. The sample has 180,000 or so clones, approximately 89% seen once; the top ten hold less than 9.5%. The sample comprised PBMCs. The receptors derive from a man aged 25-45 years in good health and CMV-seropositive. CDR3s include the opening cysteine and the closing phenylalanine or tryptophan. The D gene is left open where the match is weak. Clone size, where shown, is once, few, many, or a class for clones that have expanded.

DNA: TGTGCCACCCGTGGGCCTTCGAACACCGGGGAGCTGTTTTTT
CDR3: CATRGPSNTGELFF
V: TRBV9
D: .
size: .
J: TRBJ2-2

DNA: TGTGCCAGCAGCTTAAGGGACTTCACCTACGAGCAGTACTTC
CDR3: CASSLRDFTYEQYF
V: TRBV7-9
D: .
size: few
J: TRBJ2-7

DNA: TGCAGTGCCACAGGGATGGATACGCAGTATTTT
CDR3: CSATGMDTQYF
V: TRBV20-1
D: .
size: .
J: TRBJ2-3

DNA: TGTGCCAGCAGCTCCCGTCGGGGGGCTCTAGCAGATACGCAGTATTTT
CDR3: CASSSRRGALADTQYF
V: TRBV7-9
D: .
size: .
J: TRBJ2-3

DNA: TGCGCCAGTCCGGGTACCACTGAAGCTTTCTTT
CDR3: CASPGTTEAFF
V: TRBV5-1
D: .
size: many
J: TRBJ1-1

DNA: TGTGCCAGCAGTTACGCGGGGTCTAGCACAGATACGCAGTATTTT
CDR3: CASSYAGSSTDTQYF
V: TRBV6-6
D: .
size: .
J: TRBJ2-3

DNA: TGTGCCAGCAGTTTCCATCGCAGCACAGATACGCAGTATTTT
CDR3: CASSFHRSTDTQYF
V: TRBV6-5
D: .
size: .
J: TRBJ2-3

DNA: TGCGCCAGCAGCCAAGACCGTTACTCCTACAATGAGCAGTTCTTC
CDR3: CASSQDRYSYNEQFF
V: TRBV4-3
D: .
size: .
J: TRBJ2-1

DNA: TGCGCCAGCAGCCAAGGGACTAGCGGGGAGTACAATGAGCAGTTCTTC
CDR3: CASSQGTSGEYNEQFF
V: TRBV4-1
D: TRBD2
size: .
J: TRBJ2-1

DNA: TGTGCCAGCAGTCCGGCGGGACATGACCCCGAAGAGACCCAGTACTTC
CDR3: CASSPAGHDPEETQYF
V: TRBV28
D: .
size: .
J: TRBJ2-5

DNA: TGTGCCAGCAGCGCCTTCGGAGGGGCAACTAATGAAAAACTGTTTTTT
CDR3: CASSAFGGATNEKLFF
V: TRBV7-2
D: .
size: .
J: TRBJ1-4